The 26 T cell receptor beta chains listed next were all sequenced from one sample in a study of blood T cell repertoires in COVID-19. The table came from immunoSEQ multiplex PCR; TCRdb's copy has only in-frame clones and leaves some out. The profile shows some 260,000 clones, about 81% of them singletons. Sample: PBMCs or T cells enriched from blood (not recorded which). The source is a man younger than 45 with acute COVID-19.

This clone appeared a single time. This chain joins TRBV7-2 and TRBJ2-3; 11 bases are a match to TRBD2. Germline values: CDR1 SGHTA, CDR2 FQGNSA. The CDR3 has 18 amino acids. Losses at the gene ends were 4 bases for V and 4 bases for J; bases not matched to a gene: 13. The CDR3 nucleotides read TGTGCCAGCAGCTGGGGGTCCCTAGCGGGAGGTGCCGCAGATACGCAGTATTTT. It translates to CASSWGSLAGGAADTQYF.

The chain is built from TRBV7-9 and TRBJ1-3; the D gene is possibly TRBD1 (5 bases). V gave up 2 bases and J gave up 0 bases, with 5 bases separating them. Germline V gene data show CDR1 as SEHNR and CDR2 as FQNEAQ (reference sequence). This CDR3 spans 14 amino acids. CDR3 amino acids: CASSLQGSGNTIYF. The CDR3 DNA sequence: TGTGCCAGCAGCTTACAGGGCTCTGGAAACACCATATATTTT.

This clone was seen only a few times. This rearrangement joins TRBV19 to TRBJ1-2; D remains unclear. The V and J ends lost 6 bases and 0 bases respectively, with 17 bases between them. Germline loops: CDR1 LNHDA, CDR2 SQIVND (reference sequence). This CDR3 has 16 residues. The CDR3 protein is CASSTQSRRANYGYTF. In nucleotides, the CDR3 is TGTGCCAGTAGCACCCAGTCCCGGAGAGCTAACTATGGCTACACCTTC.

V usage is TRBV30 and J usage is TRBJ1-2, with 7 bases matching TRBD1. Losses at the gene ends were 1 base for V and 12 bases for J; bases not matched to a gene: 8. Germline V gene lookup returns CDR1 GTSNPN and CDR2 SVGIG (reference sequence). The CDR3 runs to 12 residues. CDR3 in DNA: TGTGCCTGGAGTGCGGGACAGCTGGGGAACACCTTC. Its protein product is CAWSAGQLGNTF. The whole variable domain, filled in from reference TRBV30 and TRBJ1-2, reads SQTIHQWPATLVQPVGSPLSLECTVEGTSNPNLYWYRQAAGRGLQLLFYSVGIGQISSEVPQNLSASRPQDRQFILSSKKLLLSDSGFYLCAWSAGQLGNTFGSGTRLTVV.

This CDR3 reads CASSIPPAVYNEQFF. CDR3 nucleotides: TGTGCCAGTAGTATTCCACCAGCGGTGTACAATGAGCAGTTCTTC. This chain connects TRBV19 to TRBJ2-1; possibly TRBD2 for D (5 bases). Trimming shortened V by 3 bases and J by 4 bases, and 13 bases separated the two germline ends. The germline CDR1 and CDR2 sequences are LNHDA and SQIVND (reference sequence). The length of the CDR3 is 15 residues.

The chain combines TRBV20-1 with TRBJ2-7, with D perhaps TRBD2 (5 bases). V lost 3 bases, J lost 1 base, and 16 bases lay in between. The CDR3 has 15 amino acids. Germline loops: CDR1 DFQATT, CDR2 SNEGSKA (reference sequence). CDR3 in amino acids: CSASISRTDSYEQYV. The CDR3 nucleotides read TGCAGTGCTAGTATTTCGAGGACTGATTCCTACGAGCAGTACGTC.

This clone was found a few times. The rearrangement uses TRBV5-1 and TRBJ2-5, with D possibly being TRBD1 (6 bases). The germline gives CDR1 SGHRS, CDR2 YFSETQ. This CDR3 is built from 14 residues. The germline V and J ends were trimmed by 3 bases and 2 bases, with 11 bases remaining between them. The CDR3 protein is CASSSRDIQETQYF. As DNA, the CDR3 is TGCGCCAGCAGCTCCCGGGACATACAAGAGACCCAGTACTTC. Full variable domain (remainder filled in from reference TRBV5-1 and TRBJ2-5): KAGVTQTPRYLIKTRGQQVTLSCSPISGHRSVSWYQQTPGQGLQFLFEYFSETQRNKGNFPGRFSGRQFSNSRSEMNVSTLELGDSALYLCASSSRDIQETQYFGPGTRLLVL.

Note on this clone: The junction and the germline gene differ at one end; a read error may be behind it. V is TRBV7-2 and J is TRBJ2-5; D assignment may be TRBD1 or TRBD2 (6 bases each). Germline CDR1 is SGHTA and CDR2 is FQGNSA. This CDR3 comprises 15 residues. The CDR3 region has the DNA TGTGCCAGCAACTTAGGGGGTCAGGGAGGAGAGACCCAGTACTTC. Its protein is CASNLGGQGGETQYF.

The gene calls are TRBV2 and TRBJ1-5; 8 positions agree with TRBD1. V trimming: 6 bases; J trimming: 4 bases; junction bases outside the gene matches: 11. The CDR3 totals 16 residues. The germline V gene encodes CDR1 SNHLY and CDR2 FYNNEI. This CDR3 is CASSRLGTGPNQPQHF. The CDR3 nucleotides are TGTGCCAGCAGCCGTTTGGGGACAGGCCCAAATCAGCCCCAGCATTTT.

This clone has at least ten counts. This CDR3 is also generated by other DNA sequences in the sample. The J gene is TRBJ1-5, the V gene TRBV2; D not certain. The CDR3 sequence is 14 residues long. The V and J ends lost 8 bases and 0 bases respectively, with 11 bases between them. Germline lookup yields CDR1 SNHLY and CDR2 FYNNEI. CDR3 coding DNA: TGTGCCAGCTCTGCGGAGTATAGCAATCAGCCCCAGCATTTT. Its protein product is CASSAEYSNQPQHF.

V is TRBV29-1 and J is TRBJ2-3; a weak D match, TRBD2 (5 bases). The CDR3 is 19 residues long. V lost 3 bases to trimming and J lost 1 base, with 26 bases between them. The germline CDR1 and CDR2 sequences are SQVTM and ANQGSEA. Here the CDR3 reads CSVESLGAGLNSGTDTQYF. The CDR3 DNA sequence: TGCAGCGTTGAGTCCCTGGGAGCAGGACTCAACTCCGGCACAGATACGCAGTATTTT.

The chain is built from TRBV19 and TRBJ1-1, with 7 nucleotides matching TRBD1. The germline CDR1 and CDR2 sequences are LNHDA and SQIVND (reference sequence). The CDR3 is 13 residues long. J gave up 6 bases and V 5 bases, and 6 bases lay outside the gene matches. The CDR3 is CASSQRQGSEAFF. The CDR3 coding sequence is TGTGCCAGTAGTCAAAGACAGGGCTCTGAAGCTTTCTTT.

The V and J genes are TRBV6-6 and TRBJ2-2; 8 nucleotides align to TRBD2. From germline, CDR1 is MNHNY and CDR2 SVGAGI (reference sequence). This CDR3 region has 14 residues. The ends lost 2 bases at V and 9 bases at J; junction bases unmatched: 5. DNA for the CDR3: TGTGCCAGCAGTTACGGCACTAGCGGACGGGAGCTGTTTTTT. Translating it yields CASSYGTSGRELFF.

The chain employs TRBV7-9 and TRBJ1-5, with 7 bases identical to TRBD1. Germline V gene lookup returns CDR1 SEHNR and CDR2 FQNEAQ (reference sequence). V shed 5 bases, J shed 3 bases, and the junction held 7 bases outside the gene matches. The CDR3 runs 15 residues. CDR3 loop: CASSPLTGLNQPQHF. CDR3 nucleotide sequence: TGTGCCAGCAGCCCCCTGACAGGGCTCAATCAGCCCCAGCATTTT.

The chain has TRBV19 and TRBJ1-5; the match to TRBD1 covers 8 bases. CDR3 size: 16 residues. J was trimmed by 7 bases and V by 6 bases; bases with no gene match: 14. Germline V gene lookup returns CDR1 LNHDA and CDR2 SQIVND (reference sequence). CDR3 in amino acids: CASRHRPGQVVQPQHF. In DNA, the CDR3 is TGTGCCAGTAGACATAGACCGGGACAGGTAGTACAGCCCCAGCATTTT.

This chain joins TRBV9 and TRBJ2-2; D unclear. Trimming cost V 2 bases and J 3 bases, with 8 bases left between them. The CDR3 covers 14 residues. Germline loops: CDR1 SGDLS, CDR2 YYNGEE. CDR3 amino acids: CASSVPPDTGELFF. Written as DNA, the CDR3 is TGTGCCAGCAGCGTTCCCCCGGACACCGGGGAGCTGTTTTTT.

This clone came up a few times. The chain links TRBV19 to TRBJ2-1, with 7 bases aligning to TRBD1. J gave up 11 bases and V 5 bases, and 6 bases lay outside the gene matches. The CDR3 length is 12 residues. CDR1 is LNHDA, CDR2 SQIVND, per germline (reference sequence). The CDR3 coding sequence is TGTGCCAGTAGTGCCAGGGGGTCTAAGCAGTTCTTC. This encodes CASSARGSKQFF.

This chain joins TRBV6-2 or TRBV6-3 and TRBJ2-7; TRBD2 agrees at 10 bases. The CDR3 runs to 14 residues. CDR1 MNHEY and CDR2 SVGEGT come from the germline V gene. The V segment lost 5 bases and the J segment 2 bases; nucleotides outside the gene matches: 3. The CDR3 loop is CASSRTSGTYEQYV. CDR3 nucleotide sequence: TGTGCCAGCAGTAGGACTAGCGGTACCTACGAGCAGTACGTC.

This clone showed up just once. CDR3 nucleotides: TGTGCCAGTAGTATAGATCTAAGCCCGGGCTACACCTTC. Amino acid sequence: CASSIDLSPGYTF. The gene calls are TRBV19 and TRBJ1-2; D gene ambiguous. This CDR3 region has 13 residues. The germline CDR1 and CDR2 sequences are LNHDA and SQIVND (reference sequence). V lost 0 bases to trimming and J lost 8 bases, with 10 bases between them. Full variable domain (remainder filled in from reference TRBV19 and TRBJ1-2): DGGITQSPKYLFRKEGQNVTLSCEQNLNHDAMYWYRQDPGQGLRLIYYSQIVNDFQKGDIAEGYSVSREKKESFPLTVTSAQKNPTAFYLCASSIDLSPGYTFGSGTRLTVV.

This CDR3 is CASSLTHRGYNSPLHF. DNA of the CDR3: TGTGCCAGCAGTCTCACGCACAGGGGGTATAATTCACCCCTCCACTTT. This rearrangement joins TRBV27 to TRBJ1-6; 8 positions agree with TRBD1. Germline V gene sequence: CDR1 MNHEY, CDR2 SMNVEV (reference sequence). V shed 5 bases, J shed 4 bases, and the junction held 7 bases outside the gene matches. The CDR3 length is 16 residues.

The V call is TRBV5-1, the J call TRBJ1-4, with D perhaps TRBD1 (6 bases). V lost 0 bases to trimming and J lost 4 bases, with 10 bases between them. Per the germline V gene, CDR1 is SGHRS and CDR2 is YFSETQ. This CDR3 has 15 amino acids. The CDR3 region is CASSLGRDNNEKLFF. DNA for the CDR3: TGCGCCAGCAGCTTGGGCCGGGACAATAATGAAAAACTGTTTTTT.

The chain carries TRBV27 and TRBJ2-1; TRBD2 aligns across 9 bases. Looked up from germline, CDR1 is MNHEY and CDR2 is SMNVEV (reference sequence). This CDR3 is 16 amino acids long. With 4 bases clipped from V and 2 bases from J, the junction kept 6 bases outside the gene matches. The CDR3 coding sequence is TGTGCCAGCAGTTCCAAGCGGGGGGCCCCCTACAATGAGCAGTTCTTC. Translating gives CASSSKRGAPYNEQFF.

The chain couples TRBV9 to TRBJ1-1; no definite D call. The V end lost 3 bases, the J end lost 11 bases, and 14 bases lay between the germline ends. Looked up from germline, CDR1 is SGDLS and CDR2 is YYNGEE. CDR3 length: 12 residues. The CDR3 loop reads CASSGALKGAFF. The CDR3, as DNA: TGTGCCAGCAGCGGGGCTCTAAAAGGTGCTTTCTTT.

The chain employs TRBV11-3 and TRBJ1-6; D gene uncertain. Germline assignment: CDR1 SGHNT and CDR2 YENEEA. The CDR3 is made up of 16 amino acids. Trimming took off 4 bases at V and 9 bases at J, with 19 bases between the two ends. The CDR3 protein is CASSYAGGGKVSPLHF. The DNA of the CDR3 is TGTGCCAGCAGCTACGCCGGTGGAGGGAAAGTTTCACCCCTCCACTTT.

The chain carries TRBV19 and TRBJ2-7; 11 nucleotides match TRBD1. CDR1 and CDR2 from the germline V gene are LNHDA and SQIVND (reference sequence). The CDR3 contains 14 residues. V shed 5 bases and J 2 bases; nucleotides not matched to a gene: 2. CDR3 sequence (DNA): TGTGCCAGTAGTCCGGGACAGGGGGCCTACGAGCAGTACGTC. This encodes CASSPGQGAYEQYV.

This clone was seen only a few times. This rearrangement joins TRBV18 to TRBJ1-1; D gene unclear. V lost 0 bases to trimming and J lost 0 bases, with 8 bases between them. This CDR3 comprises 15 residues. Germline values: CDR1 KGHSH, CDR2 LQKENI. CDR3 loop: CASSPPEKMNTEAFF. The DNA of the CDR3 is TGTGCCAGCTCACCACCGGAGAAAATGAACACTGAAGCTTTCTTT.